Given below is one T cell receptor (beta chain) in context. The data were obtained in a study of blood T cell repertoires in COVID-19. The overall study: Sites across the United States, Italy and Spain contributed samples from acute and convalescent COVID-19.

As originally analysed: Estimated nucleated cell counts came from reference gene primer amplification. The data were produced by immunoSEQ multiplex PCR, yet TCRdb's version contains in-frame clones alone and is incomplete. V, J and clone size are taken as reported in that table, and D and trimming were inferred from the DNA itself. The sample includes 180,000 or so clones, 80% to 90% seen only once; the top ten take 9.5% to 12%. The Seattle patients, enrolled during active infection, were followed longitudinally. The sequenced material came from peripheral blood. This clonotype was sampled from a woman in her thirties or forties with COVID-19, enrolled during active disease.

The CDR3 reads CASSQDGVAGSFSGANVLTF. CDR3 coding DNA: TGCGCCAGCAGCCAAGATGGAGTAGCGGGGAGTTTCTCTGGGGCCAACGTCCTGACTTTC. V gene TRBV4-1 combines with J gene TRBJ2-6; 8 nucleotides align to TRBD2. The ends lost 0 bases at V and 0 bases at J; junction bases unmatched: 10. Germline CDR1 and CDR2: MGHRA and YSYEKL. The CDR3 extends over 20 amino acids.